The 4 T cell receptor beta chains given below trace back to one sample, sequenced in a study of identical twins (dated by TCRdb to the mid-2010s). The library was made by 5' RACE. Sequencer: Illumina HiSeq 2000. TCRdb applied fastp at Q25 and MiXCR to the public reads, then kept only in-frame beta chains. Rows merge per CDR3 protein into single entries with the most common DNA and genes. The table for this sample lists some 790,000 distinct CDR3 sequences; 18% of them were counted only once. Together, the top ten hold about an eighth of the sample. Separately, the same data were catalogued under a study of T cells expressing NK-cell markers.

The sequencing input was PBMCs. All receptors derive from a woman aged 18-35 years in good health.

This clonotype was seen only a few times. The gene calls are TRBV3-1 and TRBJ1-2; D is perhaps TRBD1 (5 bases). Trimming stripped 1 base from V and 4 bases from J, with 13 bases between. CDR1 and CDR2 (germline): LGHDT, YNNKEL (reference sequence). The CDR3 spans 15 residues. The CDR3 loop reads CASSQGRGPFYGYTF. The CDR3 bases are TGTGCCAGCAGCCAAGGTCGGGGCCCGTTCTATGGCTACACCTTC. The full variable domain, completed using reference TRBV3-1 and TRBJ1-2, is DTAVSQTPKYLVTQMGNDKSIKCEQNLGHDTMYWYKQDSKKFLKIMFSYNNKELIINETVPNRFSPKSPDKAHLNLHINSLELGDSAVYFCASSQGRGPFYGYTFGSGTRLTVV.

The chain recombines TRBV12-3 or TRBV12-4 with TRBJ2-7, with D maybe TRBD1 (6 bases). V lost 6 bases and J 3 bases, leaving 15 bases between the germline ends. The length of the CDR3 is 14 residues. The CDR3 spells CASSRGQLIYEQYF. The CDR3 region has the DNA TGTGCCAGCAGCCGCGGACAGCTCATCTACGAGCAGTACTTC.

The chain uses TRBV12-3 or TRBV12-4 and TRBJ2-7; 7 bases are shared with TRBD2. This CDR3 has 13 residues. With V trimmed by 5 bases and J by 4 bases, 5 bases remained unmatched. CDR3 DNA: TGTGCCAGCAGTACGAGACTAGCTTACGAGCAGTACTTC. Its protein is CASSTRLAYEQYF.

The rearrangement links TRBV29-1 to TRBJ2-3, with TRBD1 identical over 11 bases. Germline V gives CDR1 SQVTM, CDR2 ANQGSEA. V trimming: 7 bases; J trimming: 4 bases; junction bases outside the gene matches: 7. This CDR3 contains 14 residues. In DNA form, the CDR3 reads TGCAGCGCCGGGGGGGGACAGGGGGCAGATACGCAGTATTTT. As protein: CSAGGGQGADTQYF.